A single sample gave rise to the 3 T cell receptor beta chains below, sequenced in a study of vaccination effects on CD4 cells after COVID-19 (dated by TCRdb to between 2020 and 2023). After less than eleven days of culture, CD4+ T cells were isolated with the EasySep CD4+ T cell isolation kit. Libraries were built with the immunoSEQ multiplex PCR assay. Here the immuneACCESS table is served through TCRdb, limited to in-frame sequences with V and J called. Missing clones are a known gap in these copies; in checked studies unresolved V genes cover under half, and the rest lacks a known reason. The sample records tens of thousands of clones, 60% to 80% of which are singletons. The biggest ten clones account for under 2.5% of the sample. Their antigens remain unidentified. Sample: CD4+ T cells from PBMCs cultured without peptide, taken before COVID-19 vaccination. The receptors come from a human donor who received a COVID-19 vaccine.

This clone was counted between two and nine times. The chain uses TRBV4-1 and TRBJ2-2, with D maybe TRBD2 (5 bases). V gave up 3 bases and J gave up 3 bases, with 8 bases separating them. This CDR3 region has 14 residues. Germline loops: CDR1 MGHRA, CDR2 YSYEKL. CDR3 amino acids: CASSQAGDTGELFF. The CDR3, as DNA: TGCGCCAGCAGCCAGGCCGGGGACACCGGGGAGCTGTTTTTT.

This sequence joins TRBV21-1 and TRBJ1-2; the D segment call TRBD1 is taken from the table without a DNA check. TRBV21-1 is designated a pseudogene. The CDR3 runs to 16 residues. This CDR3 reads CASTRTGGKGNYGYTF. DNA of the CDR3: TGTGCCAGCACCAGGACAGGGGGCAAAGGTAACTATGGCTACACCTTC.

The CDR3 DNA is TGCAGCGGATGGGACAGACCCTCCTACGAGCAGTACGTC. Translated, it gives CSGWDRPSYEQYV. The J gene is TRBJ2-7, the V gene TRBV29-1, with TRBD1 matching over 7 bases. V was clipped by 7 bases and J by 0 bases; unmatched bases: 6. The CDR3 loop spans 13 amino acids. The germline CDR1 and CDR2 sequences are SQVTM and ANQGSEA.